Following are 9 T cell receptor beta chains from one sample sequenced in a study of blood T cell repertoires in COVID-19. Data came from immunoSEQ multiplex PCR; TCRdb stores just in-frame clones and leaves some out. This table holds several thousand clones, 86% found once. Sample: peripheral blood. The source is a human donor with active COVID-19. The donor label of this sample is uncertain.

The genes are TRBV19 and TRBJ2-1, with 8 bases identical to TRBD2. The CDR3 runs 16 residues. Losses at the gene ends were 7 bases for V and 2 bases for J; bases not matched to a gene: 10. Germline V gives CDR1 LNHDA, CDR2 SQIVND (reference sequence). The CDR3 loop is CASTILAGATYNEQFF. The CDR3 bases are TGTGCCAGTACTATCCTAGCGGGCGCCACCTACAATGAGCAGTTCTTC.

This chain connects TRBV21-1 to TRBJ2-3; the table's D call, TRBD2, was not checked against the DNA. TRBV21-1 is a pseudogene segment. CDR3 length equals 19 residues. The CDR3 loop reads CASSKQRLAGVGDADTQYF. DNA of the CDR3: TGTGCCAGCAGCAAACAGCGCCTAGCGGGAGTGGGTGACGCAGATACGCAGTATTTT.

This clone was seen once. The rearrangement links TRBV28 to TRBJ1-1; the D gene is possibly TRBD1 (6 bases). Germline V CDR1 and CDR2: MDHEN, SYDVKM. The CDR3 runs 14 residues. V was shortened by 11 bases and J by 5 bases, with 21 bases between the two germline ends. The CDR3 is CAARRGGPWTEAFF. The CDR3, as DNA: TGTGCCGCCCGAAGGGGGGGTCCTTGGACTGAAGCTTTCTTT.

The chain carries TRBV6-2 or TRBV6-3 and TRBJ2-5; perhaps TRBD2 as D (5 bases). There are 14 residues in the CDR3. Between the trimmed V and J ends, which lost 0 bases and 4 bases, there was a span of 9 bases. Germline CDR1 MNHEY, CDR2 SVGEGT. Here the CDR3 DNA reads TGTGCCAGCAGTTACTCGCGGGTGCGAGAGACCCAGTACTTC. Translating it yields CASSYSRVRETQYF.

This chain joins TRBV7-9 and TRBJ2-3, with a weak D call TRBD1 (5 bases). Looked up from germline, CDR1 is SEHNR and CDR2 is FQNEAQ (reference sequence). This CDR3 comprises 15 residues. The V end lost 5 bases, the J end lost 2 bases, and 14 bases lay between the germline ends. The DNA of the CDR3 is TGTGCCAGCAGCCCAGGGATTTCCCTCACAGATACGCAGTATTTT. This translates into CASSPGISLTDTQYF.

The CDR3 spells CSGFDGAAQYF. CDR3 nucleotides: TGCAGCGGTTTTGATGGGGCCGCGCAGTACTTC. The chain has TRBV29-1 and TRBJ2-7, with D possibly TRBD1 on 5 matching bases. There are 11 residues in the CDR3. Germline loops: CDR1 SQVTM, CDR2 ANQGSEA. Trimming cost V 7 bases and J 9 bases, with 16 bases left between them.

V and J are TRBV11-2 and TRBJ2-5, with TRBD2 matching over 7 bases. The CDR3 spans 18 residues. J was trimmed by 1 base and V by 5 bases; bases with no gene match: 16. The V gene's germline CDR1 is SGHAT and CDR2 FQNNGV. CDR3 nucleotides: TGTGCCAGCAGCCAATCTCCCGGGGGGAGGGCCTTCCAAGAGACCCAGTACTTC. This translates into CASSQSPGGRAFQETQYF.

V gene TRBV10-3 combines with J gene TRBJ1-3, with D hard to call. With 6 bases removed from V and 1 base from J, the gap between germline ends came to 13 bases. The CDR3 length is 15 residues. The germline CDR1 and CDR2 sequences are ENHRY and SYGVKD. In nucleotides, the CDR3 is TGTGCCATCAGCAGAAATGGAGGTTCTGGAAACACCATATATTTT. Protein sequence: CAISRNGGSGNTIYF.

The rearrangement joins TRBV4-2 to TRBJ2-1, with D uncertain. This CDR3 comprises 12 residues. Germline V lookup: CDR1 LGHNA, CDR2 YNFKEQ. Trimming took off 2 bases at V and 5 bases at J, with 4 bases between the two ends. The CDR3: CASSQTNNEQFF. The CDR3, as DNA: TGTGCCAGCAGCCAAACAAACAATGAGCAGTTCTTC.